This entry describes one TCR beta chain. The record originates from a study of blood T cell repertoires in COVID-19. Study-level background: There were acute and convalescent COVID-19 samples, and they came from the United States, Italy and Spain. The cDNA or gDNA used as material had been derived from T cells, B-cell-depleted T cells, or PBMCs.

There are 15 residues in the CDR3. The junction had 9 bases not matched to a gene; V was cut back by 2 bases and J by 4 bases. Germline assignment: CDR1 SGHDT and CDR2 YYEEEE. Here immunoSEQ multiplex PCR was the method, and the copy in TCRdb shows in-frame clones only, minus some. The table includes 45,000 to 60,000 clones, more than 75% detected once. The sample comprised peripheral blood. The chain links TRBV5-6 to TRBJ2-7, with 7 bases lining up with TRBD1. This TCR was sampled from a human donor with active COVID-19. The donor label of this sample is uncertain. DNA of the CDR3: TGTGCCAGCAGCTTACCAGGACAGGAATGGTACGAGCAGTACTTC. This sequence encodes CASSLPGQEWYEQYF.